These 25 T cell receptor beta chains came from one sample sequenced in a study of T cell changes during pregnancy in multiple sclerosis. The method was immunoSEQ multiplex PCR; TCRdb's version includes in-frame clones alone and lacks a portion of them. The sample has about 110,000 clones, 91% seen once. Sequences were derived from peripheral blood, sampled before pregnancy. These receptors were collected from a female donor with multiple sclerosis, enrolled in a pregnancy study.

The chain uses TRBV11-2 and TRBJ2-1; 13 bases agree with TRBD2. V lost 5 bases and J lost 9; bases outside the gene matches: 7. Germline V CDR1 and CDR2: SGHAT, FQNNGV. The CDR3 runs 15 residues. The CDR3 protein is CASSQTSGRALEQFF. Here the CDR3 DNA reads TGTGCCAGCAGCCAAACTAGCGGGAGGGCCCTTGAGCAGTTCTTC.

The chain joins TRBV7-9 to TRBJ2-5; D remains ambiguous. The CDR3 is 15 amino acids. Germline CDR1 and CDR2: SEHNR and FQNEAQ (reference sequence). Trimming took 0 bases from V and 0 from J, leaving 8 bases between them. In nucleotides, the CDR3 is TGTGCCAGCAGCTTAGCGGAGTGGTACCAAGAGACCCAGTACTTC. Encoded protein: CASSLAEWYQETQYF. Full variable domain (outside the CDR3, taken from reference TRBV7-9 and TRBJ2-5): DTGVSQNPRHKITKRGQNVTFRCDPISEHNRLYWYRQTLGQGPEFLTYFQNEAQLEKSRLLSDRFSAERPKGSFSTLEIQRTEQGDSAMYLCASSLAEWYQETQYFGPGTRLLVL.

CDR3 coding DNA: TGTGCCAGCAGCTTATCCTTCAATGCGGGAGAGACCCAGTACTTC. This encodes CASSLSFNAGETQYF. The chain is built from TRBV7-6 and TRBJ2-5; D may be TRBD2 (5 bases). Deletions cut 2 bases from V and 4 bases from J, with 14 bases between. Germline V lookup: CDR1 SGHVS, CDR2 FNYEAQ. The CDR3 length is 15 residues.

CDR3 amino acids: CASSPTGAGNTIYF. The CDR3 DNA reads TGTGCCAGCTCCCCGACAGGGGCCGGAAACACCATATATTTT. The V call is TRBV18, the J call TRBJ1-3; TRBD1 matches at 8 bases. Losses at the gene ends were 6 bases for V and 4 bases for J; bases not matched to a gene: 5. Germline CDR1 KGHSH, CDR2 LQKENI. The CDR3 has 14 residues.

This sequence joins TRBV5-1 and TRBJ1-1, with 8 nucleotides matching TRBD1. This CDR3 spans 16 amino acids. The trim removed 2 bases at V and 1 base at J, leaving 7 bases unmatched. Germline V gene data show CDR1 as SGHRS and CDR2 as YFSETQ. Here the CDR3 DNA reads TGCGCCAGCAGCTTCCGAAGTGACAGGGGGAACACTGAAGCTTTCTTT. Translated, it gives CASSFRSDRGNTEAFF.

The gene calls are TRBV19 and TRBJ2-1; 14 bases are shared with TRBD2. Trimming cost V 4 bases and J 0 bases; bases outside gene matches: 8. This CDR3 contains 19 residues. Germline V gives CDR1 LNHDA, CDR2 SQIVND (reference sequence). The DNA of the CDR3 is TGTGCCAGTAGTACCTCACCGGGACTAGCGGGGGCCTCCTACAATGAGCAGTTCTTC. It codes for CASSTSPGLAGASYNEQFF.

The V call is TRBV27, the J call TRBJ1-1; TRBD1 is a possible D gene (5 bases). Trimming removed 0 bases at V and 11 bases at J, with 13 bases between. The CDR3 extends over 13 amino acids. Per the germline V gene, CDR1 is MNHEY and CDR2 is SMNVEV (reference sequence). The CDR3 sequence: CASSLSGGVMAFF. The CDR3 DNA is TGTGCCAGCAGTTTATCGGGGGGGGTTATGGCTTTCTTT.

This clone appeared once. V and J are TRBV5-4 and TRBJ2-5, with TRBD1 matching 7 bases. Looked up from germline, CDR1 is SGHNT and CDR2 is YYREEE (reference sequence). The V gene end was trimmed by 5 bases and the J gene end by 0 bases; junction bases not matched to a gene: 4. The length of the CDR3 is 14 residues. The CDR3 loop is CASRKGGNQETQYF. Here the CDR3 DNA reads TGTGCCAGCAGGAAAGGGGGCAACCAAGAGACCCAGTACTTC.

This rearrangement joins TRBV6-6 to TRBJ1-5; 10 nucleotides agree with TRBD1. CDR1 is MNHNY and CDR2 is SVGAGI in the germline V gene (reference sequence). This CDR3 is 16 amino acids long. Trimming took 2 bases from V and 7 from J; bases not matched to a gene: 8. The CDR3 DNA reads as TGTGCCAGCAGTTACCTTGGGACAGGGGTAGGACAGCCCCAGCATTTT. This sequence encodes CASSYLGTGVGQPQHF.

This clone was detected a few times. This chain connects TRBV10-3 to TRBJ1-1, with TRBD1 matching 8 bases. V was clipped by 6 bases and J by 3 bases; unmatched bases: 6. Germline V gene lookup returns CDR1 ENHRY and CDR2 SYGVKD. This CDR3 comprises 14 residues. The CDR3 DNA sequence: TGTGCCATCAGCAATAAGGACAGGGACACTGAAGCTTTCTTT. It yields the protein CAISNKDRDTEAFF.

This chain uses TRBV27 with TRBJ2-7; 7 bases fit TRBD2. V lost 7 bases, J lost 0 bases, and 9 bases stayed unmatched. This CDR3 is built from 15 residues. Germline values: CDR1 MNHEY, CDR2 SMNVEV (reference sequence). The CDR3 reads CASNGAGRPSYEQYF. Written as DNA, the CDR3 is TGTGCCAGCAATGGGGCCGGGAGGCCCTCCTACGAGCAGTACTTC.

The gene calls are TRBV11-1 and TRBJ2-1, with a tentative D call TRBD2 (7 bases). Germline V CDR1 and CDR2: SGHAT, FQDESV (reference sequence). This CDR3 comprises 19 residues. Trimming removed 4 bases from V and 5 bases from J, with 27 bases in between. The CDR3 coding sequence is TGTGCCAGCAGCTCAGGGGCGTCCGGGACTACTTCTGGACACAATGAGCAGTTCTTC. Translation: CASSSGASGTTSGHNEQFF.

The chain uses TRBV5-1 and TRBJ2-7, with D perhaps TRBD2 (6 bases). Trimming left V 3 bases short and J 0 bases short, with 25 bases between. CDR1 and CDR2 (germline): SGHRS, YFSETQ. This CDR3 region has 19 residues. CDR3 bases: TGCGCCAGCAGCTGGGCGGAGGGGAAAGGAATAAGACCCTCCTACGAGCAGTACTTC. It codes for CASSWAEGKGIRPSYEQYF.

The genes are TRBV4-1 and TRBJ1-2, with TRBD1 matching over 7 bases. The length of the CDR3 is 16 residues. Unmatched junction bases numbered 7, after V lost 3 bases and J lost 0 bases. CDR1 MGHRA and CDR2 YSYEKL come from the germline V gene. CDR3 sequence (DNA): TGCGCCAGCAGCCAGCCGGGACAGCGATCTAACTATGGCTACACCTTC. Encoded protein: CASSQPGQRSNYGYTF.

The chain recombines TRBV19 with TRBJ1-1, with D tentatively TRBD1 (6 bases). The length of the CDR3 is 14 residues. Germline CDR1 reads LNHDA; CDR2 reads SQIVND (reference sequence). V lost 2 bases and J 4 bases, leaving 11 bases between the germline ends. The DNA of the CDR3 is TGTGCCAGTAGTATATGGGGGCGAGGCACTGAAGCTTTCTTT. Translated: CASSIWGRGTEAFF.

The chain carries TRBV5-1 and TRBJ1-1, with a weak D call TRBD1 (6 bases). The V gene lost 4 bases and the J gene lost 6 bases, with 13 bases spanning the gap. Germline loops: CDR1 SGHRS, CDR2 YFSETQ. The CDR3 has 13 amino acids. CDR3 sequence reads: CASSVGTGPEAFF. For the CDR3, the DNA is TGCGCCAGCAGCGTGGGAACAGGGCCTGAAGCTTTCTTT.

J is TRBJ2-1 and V is TRBV4-1, with a possible D match to TRBD2 (5 bases). The V and J ends lost 1 base and 6 bases respectively, with 16 bases between them. The CDR3 consists of 16 residues. In germline, CDR1 is MGHRA, CDR2 YSYEKL. CDR3 nucleotide sequence: TGCGCCAGCAGCCAAGGCACGGGGAACCGGGGCAATGAGCAGTTCTTC. Its protein is CASSQGTGNRGNEQFF.

V gene TRBV30 combines with J gene TRBJ2-3; TRBD2 aligns across 10 bases. Per germline, CDR1 GTSNPN and CDR2 SVGIG (reference sequence). V was clipped by 2 bases and J by 2 bases; unmatched bases: 4. This CDR3 has 15 amino acids. The CDR3 spells CAWSLLAGNTDTQYF. The CDR3 DNA reads TGTGCCTGGAGTCTACTAGCGGGGAACACAGATACGCAGTATTTT.

The V gene is TRBV19, the J gene TRBJ1-5, with 9 bases fitting TRBD1. The V segment lost 5 bases and the J segment 1 base; nucleotides outside the gene matches: 3. The CDR3 extends over 15 amino acids. Germline V gene lookup returns CDR1 LNHDA and CDR2 SQIVND (reference sequence). The CDR3 loop is CASSPGQGSNQPQHF. In DNA form, the CDR3 reads TGTGCCAGTAGTCCGGGACAGGGAAGCAATCAGCCCCAGCATTTT.

This clone was picked up one time. The chain joins TRBV15 to TRBJ2-5, with 11 bases aligning to TRBD2. There are 16 residues in the CDR3. Germline V gives CDR1 LNHNV, CDR2 YYDKDF (reference sequence). Trimming cost V 1 base and J 4 bases; bases outside gene matches: 5. The CDR3 reads CATSRVVAGGGETQYF. In nucleotides, the CDR3 is TGTGCCACCAGCAGAGTGGTAGCGGGGGGGGGAGAGACCCAGTACTTC.

The gene calls are TRBV5-1 and TRBJ1-2; 8 nucleotides match TRBD1. The CDR3 spans 16 residues. V gave up 7 bases and J gave up 8 bases; unmatched junction bases: 19. The V gene's germline CDR1 is SGHRS and CDR2 YFSETQ. CDR3 DNA: TGCGCCAGCCAAAACACCGGGACAGGTCAAGCGGTGGGCTACACCTTC. This encodes CASQNTGTGQAVGYTF.

This clone has only a few counts. The rearrangement joins TRBV6-1 to TRBJ2-3, with a weak D call TRBD2 (5 bases). The germline V and J ends were trimmed by 6 bases and 2 bases, with 9 bases remaining between them. The length of the CDR3 is 13 residues. Germline V gives CDR1 MNHNS, CDR2 SASEGT. The CDR3 reads CASRTDFTDTQYF. For the CDR3, the DNA is TGTGCCAGCAGGACGGACTTCACAGATACGCAGTATTTT.

The J gene is TRBJ1-1, the V gene TRBV7-9; possible D gene TRBD1, 6 bases. V dropped 3 bases and J dropped 1 base, with 9 bases sitting between them. Germline V gene sequence: CDR1 SEHNR, CDR2 FQNEAQ (reference sequence). The CDR3 is made up of 14 amino acids. The CDR3, as DNA: TGTGCCAGCAGCTTGAAGGACAGGAACACTGAAGCTTTCTTT. Its protein product is CASSLKDRNTEAFF. Full variable domain (missing parts from reference TRBV7-9 and TRBJ1-1): DTGVSQNPRHKITKRGQNVTFRCDPISEHNRLYWYRQTLGQGPEFLTYFQNEAQLEKSRLLSDRFSAERPKGSFSTLEIQRTEQGDSAMYLCASSLKDRNTEAFFGQGTRLTVV.

This chain joins TRBV6-5 and TRBJ1-1; weak D call: TRBD1 (5 bases). The CDR3 contains 14 residues. V was cut by 4 bases and J by 1 base, with 10 bases left in between. The V gene's germline CDR1 is MNHEY and CDR2 SVGAGI. CDR3 in amino acids: CASSSDGANTEAFF. For the CDR3, the DNA is TGTGCCAGCAGTTCTGATGGGGCGAACACTGAAGCTTTCTTT.

V and J are TRBV9 and TRBJ2-6; D remains unclear. The CDR3 runs to 18 residues. The germline V and J ends were trimmed by 4 bases and 1 base, with 18 bases remaining between them. The germline V gene encodes CDR1 SGDLS and CDR2 YYNGEE. CDR3 sequence (DNA): TGTGCCAGCAGCACAAGAAAATTGTCTTATTCTGGGGCCAACGTCCTGACTTTC. Protein: CASSTRKLSYSGANVLTF.